This T cell receptor beta chain comes out of a study of T-cell memory formation after mild COVID-19. Findings of the study overall: Mainly CM and EM harbored the contracting CD4+ clones; mainly EMRA harbored the CD8+ ones.

TCRdb reprocessed the 5' RACE reads via MiXCR and lists one record per CDR3 protein. The sample carries over 350,000 distinct CDR3 sequences, approximately 24% recorded once. A note on this clonotype: Its cognate antigen is unknown.

Germline V gene lookup returns CDR1 SQVTM and CDR2 ANQGSEA. Deletions cut 1 base from V and 4 bases from J, with 1 base between. CDR3 size: 10 residues. The receptor was derived from an adult woman who had mild COVID-19 (a few samples of this study predate the infection). Cell type and time point are not known. Input material: PBMCs or a T cell subset sorted from them (not recorded which). This sequence joins TRBV29-1 and TRBJ1-2; D ambiguous. The CDR3 DNA sequence: TGCAGCGTTGAAGGCTATGGCTACACCTTC. This translates into CSVEGYGYTF.